This TCR beta chain was identified in a study of early T cells in non-severe SARS-CoV-2 infection. Study-wide background: It was bulk RNA from unsorted whole blood that was sequenced, and the chains were unpaired. Study results and caveats: Matching results from VDJdb favored anti-spike CD8 responses, leaving private and CD4 specificities undetected.

The protocol attached unique molecular identifiers to individual cDNA molecules. TCRdb ran MiXCR on the 5' RACE reads and lists one entry per CDR3 protein. The sample lists some 85,000 distinct CDR3 sequences; roughly 13% were seen once. Details on this clonotype: Antigen unknown.

CDR1 and CDR2 (germline): SGHKS, YYEKEE (reference sequence). This CDR3 comprises 13 residues. V was trimmed by 4 bases and J by 1 base, leaving 8 bases between them. The V gene is TRBV5-5, the J gene TRBJ1-1; D unclear. Sequencing was performed on whole blood. This sequence originates from an adult who was a healthcare worker with PCR-confirmed SARS-CoV-2 infection or an uninfected control (not recorded which). CDR3: CASSPYANTEAFF. CDR3 coding DNA: TGTGCCAGCAGCCCCTATGCGAACACTGAAGCTTTCTTT.